A single T cell receptor (beta chain) is shown here with its context. Its antigen is unknown. The run depth of the assay was deep. When replicate PCRs were run on sorted subsets, they used about 220 ng DNA, tens of thousands of T cell genomes. Profiled with immunoSEQ multiplex PCR; TCRdb holds only in-frame clones, not every one. Altogether about 2.4 million clones are present, approximately 93% being singletons, with the ten largest covering 0.36%. These data belong to a study of shared clonotypes between healthy human individuals. The study, taken as a whole, reports: Estimated clonotype richness was generally higher in naive than memory subsets.

The CDR3 contains 16 residues. The germline gives CDR1 MDHEN, CDR2 SYDVKM. The ends were cut back, 6 bases at V and 7 bases at J, with 24 bases in the middle. Splitting of CD4+ cells produced CD45RA+ naive and CD45RA-negative memory subsets. The source material was naive CD4+ T cells from PBMCs. Sample subset: CD45RA+ positively selected. The chain recombines TRBV28 with TRBJ1-2; D call uncertain. The receptor was isolated from a man younger than 35 in good health. Some clones in this sample may be carry-over from other donors' samples. CDR3 in amino acids: CASSQESLPGIRGYTF. Written as DNA, the CDR3 is TGTGCCAGCAGCCAAGAGTCCCTTCCCGGGATTCGTGGCTACACCTTC.